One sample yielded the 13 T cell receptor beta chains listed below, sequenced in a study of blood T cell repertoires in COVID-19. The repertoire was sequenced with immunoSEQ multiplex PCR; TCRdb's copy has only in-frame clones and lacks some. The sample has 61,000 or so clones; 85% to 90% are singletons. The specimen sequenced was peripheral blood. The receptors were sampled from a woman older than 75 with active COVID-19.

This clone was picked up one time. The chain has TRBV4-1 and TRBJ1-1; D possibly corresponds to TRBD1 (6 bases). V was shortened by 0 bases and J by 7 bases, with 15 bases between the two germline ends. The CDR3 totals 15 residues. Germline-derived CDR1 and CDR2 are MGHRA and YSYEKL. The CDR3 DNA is TGCGCCAGCAGCCAAGAACCAGGGGCCCGATTTGAAGCTTTCTTT. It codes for CASSQEPGARFEAFF.

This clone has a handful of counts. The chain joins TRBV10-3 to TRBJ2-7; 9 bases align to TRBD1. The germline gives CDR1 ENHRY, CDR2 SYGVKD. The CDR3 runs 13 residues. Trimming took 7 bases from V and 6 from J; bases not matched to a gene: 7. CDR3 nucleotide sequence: TGTGCCATCAATCCGGGACAGGGTCGCGAGCAGTACTTC. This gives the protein CAINPGQGREQYF.

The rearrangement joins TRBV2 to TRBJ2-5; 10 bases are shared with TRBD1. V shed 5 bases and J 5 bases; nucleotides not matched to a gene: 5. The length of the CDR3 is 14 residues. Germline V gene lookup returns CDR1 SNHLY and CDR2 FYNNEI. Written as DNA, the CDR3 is TGTGCCAGCAGTAGACAGGGGGCGGAGGAGACCCAGTACTTC. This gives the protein CASSRQGAEETQYF. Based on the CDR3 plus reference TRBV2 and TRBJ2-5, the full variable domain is EPEVTQTPSHQVTQMGQEVILRCVPISNHLYFYWYRQILGQKVEFLVSFYNNEISEKSEIFDDQFSVERPDGSNFTLKIRSTKLEDSAMYFCASSRQGAEETQYFGPGTRLLVL.

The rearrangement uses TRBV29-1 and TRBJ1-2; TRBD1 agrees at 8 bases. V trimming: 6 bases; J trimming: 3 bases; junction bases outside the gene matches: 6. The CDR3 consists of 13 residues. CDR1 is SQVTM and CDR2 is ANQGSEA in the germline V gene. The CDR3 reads CSVLQGVHYGYTF. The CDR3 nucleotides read TGCAGCGTGTTACAGGGGGTTCACTATGGCTACACCTTC.

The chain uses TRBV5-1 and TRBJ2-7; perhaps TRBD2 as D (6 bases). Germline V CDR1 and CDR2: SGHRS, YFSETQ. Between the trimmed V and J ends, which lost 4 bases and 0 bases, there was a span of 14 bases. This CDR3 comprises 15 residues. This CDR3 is CASSRDSLSSYEQYF. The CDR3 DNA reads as TGCGCCAGCAGCCGGGACTCTTTGAGCTCCTACGAGCAGTACTTC.

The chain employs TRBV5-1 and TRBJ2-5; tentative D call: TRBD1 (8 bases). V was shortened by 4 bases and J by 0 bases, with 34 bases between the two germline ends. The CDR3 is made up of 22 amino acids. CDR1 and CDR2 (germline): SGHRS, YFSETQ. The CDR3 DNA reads TGCGCCAGCAGCACCGGACAGGGTATAGAACTAAGGCGAGCGGGGTACCAAGAGACCCAGTACTTC. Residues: CASSTGQGIELRRAGYQETQYF.

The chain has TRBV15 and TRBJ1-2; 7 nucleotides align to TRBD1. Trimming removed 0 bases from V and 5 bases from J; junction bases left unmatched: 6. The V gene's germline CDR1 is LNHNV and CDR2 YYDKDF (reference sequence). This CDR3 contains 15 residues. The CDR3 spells CATSRDRGQLYGYTF. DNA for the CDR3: TGTGCCACCAGCAGAGATAGGGGGCAATTATATGGCTACACCTTC.

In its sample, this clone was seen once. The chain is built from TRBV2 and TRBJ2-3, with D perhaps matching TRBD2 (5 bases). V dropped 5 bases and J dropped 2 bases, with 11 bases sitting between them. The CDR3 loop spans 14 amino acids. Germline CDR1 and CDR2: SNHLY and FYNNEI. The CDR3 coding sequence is TGTGCCAGCAGTTGGACTCTCCCCACAGATACGCAGTATTTT. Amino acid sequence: CASSWTLPTDTQYF.

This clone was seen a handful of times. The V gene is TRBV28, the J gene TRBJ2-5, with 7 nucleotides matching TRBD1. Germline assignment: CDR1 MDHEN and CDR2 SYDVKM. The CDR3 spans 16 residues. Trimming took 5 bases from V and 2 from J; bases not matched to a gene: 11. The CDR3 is CASSPIQGVEQETQYF. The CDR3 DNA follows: TGTGCCAGCAGTCCCATTCAGGGGGTAGAGCAAGAGACCCAGTACTTC.

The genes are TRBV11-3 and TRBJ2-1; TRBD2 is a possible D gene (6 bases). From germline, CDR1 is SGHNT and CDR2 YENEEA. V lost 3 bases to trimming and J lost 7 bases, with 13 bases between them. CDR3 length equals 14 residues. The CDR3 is CASSFQGGGNEQFF. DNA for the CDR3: TGTGCCAGCAGCTTCCAGGGTGGGGGGAATGAGCAGTTCTTC.

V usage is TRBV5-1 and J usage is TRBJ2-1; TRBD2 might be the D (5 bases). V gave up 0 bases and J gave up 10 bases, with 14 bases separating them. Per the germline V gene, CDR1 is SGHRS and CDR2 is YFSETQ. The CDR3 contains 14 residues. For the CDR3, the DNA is TGCGCCAGCAGCTTGGAGACTATTATGAGGGAGCAGTTCTTC. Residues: CASSLETIMREQFF.

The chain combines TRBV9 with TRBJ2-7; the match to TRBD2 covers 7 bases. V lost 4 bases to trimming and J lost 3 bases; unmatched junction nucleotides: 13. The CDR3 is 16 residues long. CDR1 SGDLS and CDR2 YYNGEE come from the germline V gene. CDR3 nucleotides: TGTGCCAGCAGCCCCCGGGTGGGGGGGGTACTCTACGAGCAGTACTTC. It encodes CASSPRVGGVLYEQYF.

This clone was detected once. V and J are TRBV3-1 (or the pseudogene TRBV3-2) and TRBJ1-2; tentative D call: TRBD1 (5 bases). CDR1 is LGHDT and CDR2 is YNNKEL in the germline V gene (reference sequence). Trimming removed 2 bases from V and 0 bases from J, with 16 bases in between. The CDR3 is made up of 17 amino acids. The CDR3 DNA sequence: TGTGCCAGCAGCCAATTACAGGCCGCGGCTGCTAACTATGGCTACACCTTC. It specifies CASSQLQAAAANYGYTF.